This T cell receptor beta chain was found in a study of T cells in Graves' hyperthyroidism and ophthalmopathy. At the level of the study: Peripheral blood collection took place at initial diagnosis, before any treatment.

Authors of the study amplified TCR beta CDR3 regions from RNA transcripts. HTBI primers drove first-round RT-PCR of the TCR CDR3. TCRdb analysed the multiplex PCR reads with MiXCR anew, one entry per CDR3 protein. The profile shows roughly 710,000 distinct CDR3 sequences, 35% of them singletons. This clonotype was observed at least ten times. Per the germline V gene, CDR1 is SNHLY and CDR2 is FYNNEI. V was pared by 6 bases and J by 7 bases, with 14 bases of the junction left unmatched. The CDR3 runs to 16 residues. The gene calls are TRBV2 and TRBJ1-2, with 10 bases aligning to TRBD1. Specimen: blood. The sequence was obtained from a woman aged 40 to 55 with Graves' hyperthyroidism. The DNA of the CDR3 is TGTGCCAGCAGCTACGGACAGGGGGTCGGTGGGTTTGGCTACACCTTC. As protein: CASSYGQGVGGFGYTF.